A single sample is the source of the 18 T cell receptor beta chains below, sequenced in a study of cytomegalovirus exposure and HLA in healthy donors. Primers: 60 Vbeta forward and 13 Jbeta reverse. Some clones are missing from TCRdb's copy, which holds only in-frame ones; the method was immunoSEQ multiplex PCR. The profile shows 80,000 to 90,000 clones, approximately 79% of them singletons. Sequenced material: PBMCs. These receptor sequences come from a man aged 30-40 years in good health and CMV-seronegative.

The sample holds one count of this clone. CDR3 sequence: CASSEGLAGIYEQYF. The CDR3 nucleotides are TGTGCCAGCAGCGAAGGACTAGCGGGGATCTACGAGCAGTACTTC. The chain is built from TRBV21-1 and TRBJ2-7; the DNA was not used to check the table's D call, TRBD2. TRBV21-1 represents a pseudogene. This CDR3 region has 15 residues.

The rearrangement joins TRBV4-3 to TRBJ2-7; 11 bases fit TRBD2. The CDR3 spans 15 residues. After removal of 4 bases from V and 0 bases from J, the junction contained 2 bases not matched to a gene. Germline CDR1 LGHNA, CDR2 YSLEER. The CDR3 DNA reads TGCGCCAGCAGCCGCGGACTAGCGGGCTCCTACGAGCAGTACTTC. Translated, it gives CASSRGLAGSYEQYF.

The V call is TRBV6-1, the J call TRBJ1-2, with TRBD1 matching 12 bases. The CDR3 sequence is 14 residues long. Unmatched junction bases numbered 3, after V lost 3 bases and J lost 7 bases. CDR1 and CDR2 (germline): MNHNS, SASEGT. CDR3 DNA sequence: TGTGCCAGCAGTGAGGGACAGGGGGCGCGTGGCTACACCTTC. This translates into CASSEGQGARGYTF.

The V and J genes are TRBV27 and TRBJ1-1; 7 bases are a match to TRBD1. The V gene end was trimmed by 5 bases and the J gene end by 3 bases; junction bases not matched to a gene: 9. The CDR3 sequence is 15 residues long. Germline CDR1 MNHEY, CDR2 SMNVEV (reference sequence). CDR3 DNA sequence: TGTGCCAGCAGTACGTGGACAGGTTTGGACACTGAAGCTTTCTTT. This codes for CASSTWTGLDTEAFF.

This clone was found a few times. V usage is TRBV2 and J usage is TRBJ1-6, with 9 bases matching TRBD1. The CDR3 is 15 amino acids. The germline CDR1 and CDR2 sequences are SNHLY and FYNNEI. J lost 7 bases, V lost 2 bases, and 3 bases had no gene match. The CDR3 DNA sequence: TGTGCCAGCAGTGAACAAGGGACAGGGAATTCACCCCTCCACTTT. It codes for CASSEQGTGNSPLHF.

The chain recombines TRBV7-9 with TRBJ2-7; the match to TRBD1 covers 9 bases. CDR1 and CDR2 (germline): SEHNR, FQNEAQ (reference sequence). This CDR3 is built from 15 residues. V trimming: 5 bases; J trimming: 2 bases; junction bases outside the gene matches: 7. CDR3 protein: CASSQGQGQTYEQYF. CDR3 coding DNA: TGTGCCAGCAGCCAGGGACAGGGACAAACCTACGAGCAGTACTTC.

The rearrangement links TRBV20-1 to TRBJ1-4; possible D gene TRBD1, 6 bases. CDR3 length: 11 residues. Per germline, CDR1 DFQATT and CDR2 SNEGSKA (reference sequence). V gave up 5 bases and J gave up 8 bases, with 9 bases separating them. CDR3 sequence reads: CSAPGEEKLFF. CDR3 in DNA: TGCAGTGCTCCAGGGGAGGAAAAACTGTTTTTT.

V usage is TRBV2 and J usage is TRBJ2-7; 10 nucleotides agree with TRBD1. The junction had 16 bases not matched to a gene; V was cut back by 6 bases and J by 5 bases. The CDR3 length is 17 residues. The germline CDR1 and CDR2 sequences are SNHLY and FYNNEI. The CDR3: CASRHPAGTGVANEQYF. In DNA, the CDR3 is TGTGCCAGCAGACACCCAGCCGGGACAGGGGTAGCTAACGAGCAGTACTTC.

The chain has TRBV27 and TRBJ1-5; D is uncertain. V was clipped by 7 bases and J by 4 bases, with 14 bases between them. The CDR3 spans 14 residues. From germline, CDR1 is MNHEY and CDR2 SMNVEV (reference sequence). CDR3 sequence reads: CASTPSFGNQPQHF. The CDR3 coding sequence is TGTGCCAGCACCCCTTCATTCGGGAATCAGCCCCAGCATTTT.

This chain connects TRBV2 to TRBJ1-1, with D possibly TRBD1 on 5 matching bases. CDR3 length: 11 residues. With 8 bases removed from V and 4 bases from J, the gap between germline ends came to 8 bases. Germline lookup yields CDR1 SNHLY and CDR2 FYNNEI. The CDR3 sequence: CASGGGTEAFF. CDR3 nucleotide sequence: TGTGCCAGCGGGGGGGGCACTGAAGCTTTCTTT.

This clone has just one count. The gene calls are TRBV12-5 and TRBJ2-2; possible D gene TRBD2, 5 bases. The CDR3 extends over 16 amino acids. V was cut by 4 bases and J by 0 bases, with 12 bases left in between. CDR1 is LGHNT and CDR2 is FRNRAP in the germline V gene. CDR3 DNA: TGTGCTAGTGGTTCCCTAGCTGGGGCGAACACCGGGGAGCTGTTTTTT. Its translation is CASGSLAGANTGELFF. The full variable domain, its missing parts supplied by reference TRBV12-5 and TRBJ2-2, is DARVTQTPRHKVTEMGQEVTMRCQPILGHNTVFWYRQTMMQGLELLAYFRNRAPLDDSGMPKDRFSAEMPDATLATLKIQPSEPRDSAVYFCASGSLAGANTGELFFGEGSRLTVL.

The chain is built from TRBV27 and TRBJ1-5, with unresolved D. V was pared by 5 bases and J by 0 bases, with 8 bases between. This CDR3 has 14 residues. Germline V CDR1 and CDR2: MNHEY, SMNVEV (reference sequence). CDR3 in amino acids: CASSETLSNQPQHF. DNA of the CDR3: TGTGCCAGCAGTGAGACACTTAGCAATCAGCCCCAGCATTTT.

In DNA, the CDR3 is TGCGCCAGCAGTCCAGGACAGGGGGACTATGGCTACACCTTC. Protein sequence: CASSPGQGDYGYTF. The chain combines TRBV10-2 with TRBJ1-2; 10 bases match TRBD1. CDR1 and CDR2 from the germline V gene are WSHSY and SAAADI. Losses at the gene ends were 5 bases for V and 3 bases for J; bases not matched to a gene: 3. This CDR3 has 14 residues.

The chain is built from TRBV18 and TRBJ2-1, with 7 bases matching TRBD1. The germline V gene encodes CDR1 KGHSH and CDR2 LQKENI. V lost 4 bases to trimming and J lost 9 bases; unmatched junction nucleotides: 6. This CDR3 is built from 13 residues. CDR3 nucleotides: TGTGCCAGCTCACTACAGGGGCCGAGTGAGCAGTTCTTC. Amino acid sequence: CASSLQGPSEQFF.

The chain uses TRBV7-2 and TRBJ1-5; tentatively, D is TRBD1 (5 bases). Per germline, CDR1 SGHTA and CDR2 FQGNSA. The CDR3 covers 15 residues. V was trimmed by 4 bases and J by 8 bases, leaving 18 bases between them. The CDR3 DNA follows: TGTGCCAGCAGCTCGACAGCTATGTCGGGGGAGCCCCAGCATTTT. Residues: CASSSTAMSGEPQHF.

The chain employs TRBV5-8 and TRBJ1-1; the D gene is possibly TRBD1 (5 bases). V lost 4 bases and J 0 bases, leaving 7 bases between the germline ends. This CDR3 is built from 13 residues. Germline CDR1 SGHTS, CDR2 YDEGEE. The CDR3 DNA sequence: TGTGCCAGCAGCAGACAGATGAACACTGAAGCTTTCTTT. The encoded protein is CASSRQMNTEAFF.

J is TRBJ1-1 and V is TRBV5-1, with a tentative D call TRBD1 (6 bases). This CDR3 comprises 14 residues. Germline V gene data show CDR1 as SGHRS and CDR2 as YFSETQ. The germline V and J ends were trimmed by 4 bases and 6 bases, with 16 bases remaining between them. The CDR3 region has the DNA TGCGCCAGCAGCGCACAGGGATCTCGCGCTGAAGCTTTCTTT. This encodes CASSAQGSRAEAFF.

The chain links TRBV18 to TRBJ2-3, with a weak D call TRBD2 (7 bases). This CDR3 spans 16 amino acids. Germline CDR1 is KGHSH and CDR2 is LQKENI. Deletions cut 1 base from V and 3 bases from J, with 14 bases between. CDR3 DNA sequence: TGTGCCAGCTCACCACGGAAAGGGGGGGTAACAGATACGCAGTATTTT. Translated, it gives CASSPRKGGVTDTQYF.